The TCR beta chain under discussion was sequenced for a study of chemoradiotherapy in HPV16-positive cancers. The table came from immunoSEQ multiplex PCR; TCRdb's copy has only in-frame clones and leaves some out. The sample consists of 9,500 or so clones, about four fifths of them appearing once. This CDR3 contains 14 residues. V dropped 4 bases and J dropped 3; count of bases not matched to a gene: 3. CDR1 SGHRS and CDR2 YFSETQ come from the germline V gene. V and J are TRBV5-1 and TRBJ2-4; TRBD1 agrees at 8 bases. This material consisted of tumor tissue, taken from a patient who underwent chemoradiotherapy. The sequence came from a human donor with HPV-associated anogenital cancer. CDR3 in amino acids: CASSETGVKNIQYF. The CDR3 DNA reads TGCGCCAGCAGCGAGACAGGGGTCAAAAACATTCAGTACTTC.